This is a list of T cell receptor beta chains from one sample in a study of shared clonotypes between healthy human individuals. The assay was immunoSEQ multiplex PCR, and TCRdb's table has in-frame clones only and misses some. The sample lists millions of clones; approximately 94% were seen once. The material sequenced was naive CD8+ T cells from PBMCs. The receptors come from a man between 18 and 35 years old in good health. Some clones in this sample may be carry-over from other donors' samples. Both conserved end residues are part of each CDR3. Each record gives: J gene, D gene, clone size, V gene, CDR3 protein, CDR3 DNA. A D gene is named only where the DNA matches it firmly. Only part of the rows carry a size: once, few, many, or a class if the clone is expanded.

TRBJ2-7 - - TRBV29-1 CSVGGLREQYF TGCAGCGTAGGGGGTTTACGTGAGCAGTACTTC
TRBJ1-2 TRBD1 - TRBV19 CASSLWTGAANYGYTF TGTGCCAGTAGTCTATGGACAGGGGCAGCTAACTATGGCTACACCTTC
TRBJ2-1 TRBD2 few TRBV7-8 CASSLVGLAGRDEQFF TGTGCCAGCAGCTTAGTTGGCCTAGCGGGTCGGGATGAGCAGTTCTTC
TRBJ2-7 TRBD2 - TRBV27 CASSLGLAGAQYF TGTGCCAGCAGTTTAGGACTAGCGGGAGCCCAGTACTTC
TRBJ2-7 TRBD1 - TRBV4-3 CASSQGTGESYEQYF TGCGCCAGCAGCCAAGGGACAGGGGAGTCCTACGAGCAGTACTTC
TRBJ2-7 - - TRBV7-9 CASSGRRDGSYEQYF TGTGCCAGCAGCGGTCGCCGGGACGGGTCCTACGAGCAGTACTTC
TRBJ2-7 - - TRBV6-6 CASGEGSYEQYF TGTGCCAGCGGAGAGGGGAGCTACGAGCAGTACTTC
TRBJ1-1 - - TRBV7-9 CASSFGGVWEAFF TGTGCCAGCAGCTTCGGCGGGGTCTGGGAAGCTTTCTTT
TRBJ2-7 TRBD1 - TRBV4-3 CASSQDRGGQGFNEQYF TGCGCCAGCAGCCAAGATCGAGGGGGACAGGGGTTCAACGAGCAGTACTTC
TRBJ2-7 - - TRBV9 CASSVDSGTVYEQYF TGTGCCAGCAGCGTTGATTCCGGGACGGTCTACGAGCAGTACTTC
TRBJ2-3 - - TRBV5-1 CASSPGGTDTQYF TGCGCCAGCAGCCCTGGTGGCACAGATACGCAGTATTTT
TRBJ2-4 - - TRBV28 CASSFLPLAKNIQYF TGTGCCAGCAGTTTCCTCCCTCTAGCCAAAAACATTCAGTACTTC
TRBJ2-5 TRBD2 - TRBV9 CASSVTSGSRETQYF TGTGCCAGCAGCGTCACGAGCGGGAGCAGAGAGACCCAGTACTTC
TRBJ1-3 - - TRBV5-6 CASSLGHSGNTIYF TGTGCCAGCAGCTTGGGCCACTCTGGAAACACCATATATTTT
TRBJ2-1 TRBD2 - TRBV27 CASSQIRSGSASYNEQFF TGTGCCAGCAGTCAAATCCGTAGCGGGAGTGCCTCCTACAATGAGCAGTTCTTC
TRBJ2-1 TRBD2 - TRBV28 CASSLAGNRRNEQFF TGTGCCAGCAGCCTAGCGGGAAACCGGAGGAATGAGCAGTTCTTC
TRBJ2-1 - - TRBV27 CASSLRDTPYNEQFF TGTGCCAGCAGTCTCCGGGACACTCCCTACAATGAGCAGTTCTTC
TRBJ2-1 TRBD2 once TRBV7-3 CASSLFLAGDNEQFF TGTGCCAGCAGCTTATTCCTAGCGGGAGACAATGAGCAGTTCTTC
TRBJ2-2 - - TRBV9 CASRPAGTGELFF TGTGCCAGCAGACCAGCGGGCACCGGGGAGCTGTTTTTT
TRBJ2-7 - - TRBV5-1 CASSFPTPSYEQYF TGCGCCAGCAGCTTCCCAACCCCCTCCTACGAGCAGTACTTC
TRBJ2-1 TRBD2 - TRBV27 CASSGRTSGNNEQFF TGTGCCAGCAGCGGAAGGACTAGCGGAAACAATGAGCAGTTCTTC
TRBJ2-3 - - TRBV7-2 CASSGLRAGTDTQYF TGTGCCAGCTCCGGACTCCGTGCCGGCACAGATACGCAGTATTTT